The 18 T cell receptor beta chains presented below share a single source sample, sequenced in a study of regulatory T cells in long-lasting Graves disease. Both iRepertoire HTBI primers and Arm-PCR of CDR3 regions were used to build the TCR beta libraries. Each CDR3 protein is one row after TCRdb ran MiXCR on the multiplex PCR reads. This sample has 600,000 to 650,000 distinct CDR3 sequences, with about 16% found just once. Time point given: newly diagnosed GD, antithyroid drugs for less than 3 months. The TCR library was made from RNA that had been extracted from PBMCs in TRIzol. The data were also submitted as part of a second study, on T cells in Graves' hyperthyroidism and ophthalmopathy.

The source material was peripheral blood mononuclear cells (PBMCs), sampled at new diagnosis, from a patient treated with antithyroid drugs. Receptor source: a woman younger than 45 with Graves disease.

This clonotype was recorded at least ten times. This rearrangement joins TRBV7-2 to TRBJ2-1; 8 nucleotides agree with TRBD2. The germline V gene has CDR1 SGHTA and CDR2 FQGNSA. J was trimmed by 3 bases and V by 5 bases; bases with no gene match: 9. CDR3 length: 16 residues. CDR3 region: CASSSLSSGFYNEQFF. CDR3 nucleotide sequence: TGTGCCAGCAGCAGCTTATCTAGCGGGTTCTACAATGAGCAGTTCTTC.

This chain links TRBV3-1 with TRBJ2-2; 7 nucleotides align to TRBD1. The CDR3 covers 17 residues. J lost 4 bases, V lost 0 bases, and 8 bases had no gene match. Looked up from germline, CDR1 is LGHDT and CDR2 is YNNKEL (reference sequence). The CDR3 protein is CASSQDRTGRTTGELFF. The CDR3 DNA sequence: TGTGCCAGCAGCCAAGACCGGACAGGAAGAACCACCGGGGAGCTGTTTTTT. The complete variable domain, with remaining parts taken from reference TRBV3-1 and TRBJ2-2, reads DTAVSQTPKYLVTQMGNDKSIKCEQNLGHDTMYWYKQDSKKFLKIMFSYNNKELIINETVPNRFSPKSPDKAHLNLHINSLELGDSAVYFCASSQDRTGRTTGELFFGEGSRLTVL.

There are many counts of this clonotype. In nucleotides, the CDR3 is TGTGCCAGCAGGGACCGGGCCACAGTTCTGGTGGCAGATACGCAGTATTTT. It codes for CASRDRATVLVADTQYF. This chain connects TRBV27 to TRBJ2-3; D unresolved. V dropped 6 bases and J dropped 4 bases, with 23 bases sitting between them. There are 17 residues in the CDR3. Germline V gene data show CDR1 as MNHEY and CDR2 as SMNVEV (reference sequence).

In its sample, this clonotype was seen many times. The V gene is TRBV20-1, the J gene TRBJ2-7; D is unresolved. Deletions cut 3 bases from V and 4 bases from J, with 4 bases between. This CDR3 contains 10 residues. Germline V gene data show CDR1 as DFQATT and CDR2 as SNEGSKA (reference sequence). Written as DNA, the CDR3 is TGCAGTGCTAGCCTGTACGAGCAGTACTTC. Translating gives CSASLYEQYF.

This clonotype was seen more than once but under ten times. The junction does not match germline at one end; this may be a read error. This chain uses TRBV5-1 with TRBJ2-5; 12 bases match TRBD2. The CDR3 contains 16 residues. From germline, CDR1 is SGHRS and CDR2 YFSETQ. This chain's CDR3 is CASALGTSGSGETQYF. CDR3 in DNA: TGTGCCAGCGCCCTGGGGACTAGCGGGTCTGGAGAGACCCAGTACTTC. The variable domain in full, with the rest retrieved from reference TRBV5-1 and TRBJ2-5, is KAGVTQTPRYLIKTRGQQVTLSCSPISGHRSVSWYQQTPGQGLQFLFEYFSETQRNKGNFPGRFSGRQFSNSRSEMNVSTLELGDSALYLCASALGTSGSGETQYFGPGTRLLVL.

This clonotype was picked up a small number of times. The gene calls are TRBV4-2 and TRBJ2-7; D is possibly TRBD1 or TRBD2 (5 bases each). Trimming stripped 0 bases from V and 0 bases from J, with 15 bases between. This CDR3 contains 17 residues. Germline V lookup: CDR1 LGHNA, CDR2 YNFKEQ. CDR3 amino acids: CASSQDLVRGTSYEQYF. For the CDR3, the DNA is TGTGCCAGCAGCCAAGATCTTGTGAGGGGTACCTCCTACGAGCAGTACTTC.

As for this clonotype: The limits of the CDR3 on the DNA are not certain, so only TCRdb's listed CDR3 is given. The chain joins TRBV6-2 or TRBV6-3 to TRBJ1-5; the DNA was not compared with TRBD1, the D call given in the table. Per germline, CDR1 MNHEY and CDR2 SVGEGT. Termini included, the CDR3 measures 24 amino acids. CDR3 residues: CASSAGPMGAGYEQYFGPGQPQHF.

The chain links TRBV27 to TRBJ2-2, with TRBD1 identical over 9 bases. The trim removed 6 bases at V and 5 bases at J, leaving 7 bases unmatched. The CDR3 runs to 15 residues. Germline CDR1 MNHEY, CDR2 SMNVEV (reference sequence). DNA for the CDR3: TGTGCCAGCAGATGGGGACAGGGAGGGACCGGGGAGCTGTTTTTT. As protein: CASRWGQGGTGELFF.

This clonotype was counted only a few times. The chain links TRBV28 to TRBJ2-3; 7 bases fit TRBD1. The germline V gene has CDR1 MDHEN and CDR2 SYDVKM. The CDR3 is 14 residues long. The V and J ends lost 6 bases and 5 bases, in that order; junction bases with no gene match: 8. CDR3 in DNA: TGTGCCAGCAGCGAGAACAGGGGCAGAGATACGCAGTATTTT. It is translated as CASSENRGRDTQYF.

This clonotype has a handful of counts. The rearrangement uses TRBV19 and TRBJ1-5; perhaps TRBD1 as D (6 bases). The length of the CDR3 is 15 residues. From germline, CDR1 is LNHDA and CDR2 SQIVND (reference sequence). The germline V and J ends were trimmed by 3 bases and 5 bases, with 14 bases remaining between them. The DNA for the CDR3 is TGTGCCAGTAGTATCACAGGGAGTCTCTATCAGCCCCAGCATTTT. Encoded protein: CASSITGSLYQPQHF.

This chain links TRBV20-1 with TRBJ2-3; 14 nucleotides align to TRBD2. The CDR3 is 15 residues long. Germline-derived CDR1 and CDR2 are DFQATT and SNEGSKA (reference sequence). With V trimmed by 6 bases and J by 6 bases, 8 bases remained unmatched. CDR3 region: CSARLAGGGGDTQYF. The CDR3, as DNA: TGCAGTGCAAGACTAGCGGGAGGGGGAGGGGATACGCAGTATTTT.

This clonotype has a count of ten or more. This chain uses TRBV18 with TRBJ2-3; 8 bases fit TRBD2. The CDR3 extends over 15 amino acids. The germline V gene has CDR1 KGHSH and CDR2 LQKENI. Trimming removed 3 bases from V and 6 bases from J; junction bases left unmatched: 8. Here the CDR3 DNA reads TGTGCCAGCTCACCGGCTAGCGGGTCTGTCGATACGCAGTATTTT. Translating gives CASSPASGSVDTQYF.

In this sample, this clonotype turned up many times. The CDR3: CASSPTGPTEAFF. Written as DNA, the CDR3 is TGTGCCAGCAGCCCGACAGGGCCCACTGAAGCTTTCTTT. J is TRBJ1-1 and V is TRBV7-3; 7 nucleotides line up with TRBD1. Germline CDR1 and CDR2: SGHTA and FQGTGA. J lost 4 bases, V lost 5 bases, and 4 bases had no gene match. This CDR3 region has 13 residues.

This clonotype was found a few times. The rearrangement links TRBV20-1 to TRBJ2-7; D tentatively fits TRBD1 or TRBD2 (5 bases each). Germline V CDR1 and CDR2: DFQATT, SNEGSKA (reference sequence). CDR3 size: 13 residues. V lost 6 bases, J lost 3 bases, and 15 bases lay in between. CDR3 sequence: CSAPLARDYEQYF. CDR3 bases: TGCAGTGCACCGCTAGCCAGGGACTACGAGCAGTACTTC.

This clonotype was counted many times. The rearrangement links TRBV28 to TRBJ1-2, with 7 bases aligning to TRBD1. This CDR3 comprises 13 residues. The germline V gene encodes CDR1 MDHEN and CDR2 SYDVKM. Germline trimming cut 6 bases from V and 4 bases from J; bases unmatched to any gene: 5. CDR3 coding DNA: TGTGCCAGCAGACCAGGGGGGTTCTATGGCTACACCTTC. Its translation is CASRPGGFYGYTF.

The chain links TRBV28 to TRBJ2-4; no clear D. This CDR3 is 13 amino acids long. Trimming pared 6 bases from V and 8 bases from J, leaving 14 bases between. Germline V lookup: CDR1 MDHEN, CDR2 SYDVKM. The CDR3 bases are TGTGCCAGCAGGGGATCTATGATCGACATTCAGTACTTC. Translated: CASRGSMIDIQYF. Complete variable domain (other parts from reference TRBV28 and TRBJ2-4): DVKVTQSSRYLVKRTGEKVFLECVQDMDHENMFWYRQDPGLGLRLIYFSYDVKMKEKGDIPEGYSVSREKKERFSLILESASTNQTSMYLCASRGSMIDIQYFGAGTRLSVL.

This clonotype was counted a few times. The rearrangement uses TRBV6-2 or TRBV6-3 and TRBJ2-7, with 10 bases lining up with TRBD2. This CDR3 is built from 15 residues. Germline assignment: CDR1 MNHEY and CDR2 SVGEGT. Unmatched junction bases numbered 11, after V lost 0 bases and J lost 12 bases. CDR3 sequence: CASSYSGTSDPDRYF. DNA of the CDR3: TGTGCCAGCAGTTACTCTGGGACTAGCGATCCCGACAGGTACTTC.

This clonotype has a count of ten or more. Its ends do not fully match the called genes, so a read error is possible. V usage is TRBV2 and J usage is TRBJ1-5; D uncertain. Per germline, CDR1 SNHLY and CDR2 FYNNEI. This CDR3 contains 12 residues. CDR3 amino acids: CASSEARVTRNF. CDR3 DNA: TGTGCCAGCAGTGAAGCTCGTGTGACTAGGAATTTT.